This TCR beta chain was recovered during a study of blood T cell repertoires in COVID-19. Overall study context: Spain, Italy and the United States supplied samples that represented acute and convalescent COVID-19.

A single count supports this clone. Sequence at one end of the junction differs from germline and may be a read error. This CDR3 has 16 amino acids. The V gene's germline CDR1 is SGHTA and CDR2 FQGNSA. Participants were aged about 18 to 100 years, lived in about 26 US areas, and enrolled virtually. In the original processing: Quantification of nucleated cells was approximated via reference gene primer amplification. Profiling relied on immunoSEQ multiplex PCR, and the TCRdb table lists in-frame clones only, not all of them. V, J and clone size reflect that table, while D and trimming were determined from the DNA. The repertoire consists of roughly 130,000 clones, with 84% occurring once and the leading ten covering 5.5%.

The rearrangement uses TRBV7-2 and TRBJ2-4; 12 bases are shared with TRBD2. The specimen sequenced was PBMCs or T cells enriched from blood (not recorded which). The origin of this receptor is a man in his forties or fifties with acute COVID-19. The CDR3 DNA follows: TGTGCCAGCAGCCTAGCGGGGGGGCTGGCCAAAAACATTCAGTACTTC. Its protein is CASSLAGGLAKNIQYF. Full variable domain (rest looked up from reference TRBV7-2 and TRBJ2-4): GAGVSQSPSNKVTEKGKDVELRCDPISGHTALYWYRQSLGQGLEFLIYFQGNSAPDKSGLPSDRFSAERTGGSVSTLTIQRTQQEDSAVYLCASSLAGGLAKNIQYFGAGTRLSVL.